The text below deals with one TCR beta chain. The sample is drawn from a study of cytomegalovirus exposure and HLA in healthy donors. Primers included in the PCR were 60 Vbeta and 13 Jbeta primers. TCRdb's copy holds only in-frame clones and misses some; the assay was immunoSEQ multiplex PCR. The sample has about 140,000 clones, about 86% seen once; the top ten hold more than 4%. Per germline, CDR1 ENHRY and CDR2 SYGVKD. This CDR3 is 14 amino acids long. V shed 6 bases and J 4 bases; nucleotides not matched to a gene: 7. The J gene is TRBJ2-3, the V gene TRBV10-3; 7 bases align to TRBD2. Specimen: PBMCs. The sequence came from a woman aged 30 to 39 in good health and CMV-seronegative. The CDR3 region is CAISGREISDTQYF. CDR3 DNA: TGTGCCATCAGCGGGCGGGAGATATCAGATACGCAGTATTTT.